This is a list of T cell receptor beta chains from one sample in a study of T cell repertoires in cytomegalovirus infection. TCRdb fed the reads into MiXCR, producing one record per CDR3 protein. Among approximately 180,000 distinct CDR3 sequences listed, roughly 20% were seen once. The sequenced material came from PBMCs. The receptors derive from a human donor in good health (CMV status not recorded). Some clones in this sample may be carry-over from other donors' samples. The CDR3 runs from the conserved cysteine through the conserved F or W. D genes are given only for firm matches. Not all rows give a size; the values are once, few, many and, for expanded clones, a class.

.	TRBV7-8	many	TRBJ1-1	CASSQTDLNTEAFF	TGTGCCAGCAGCCAGACTGACCTGAACACTGAAGCTTTCTTT
.	TRBV5-4	few	TRBJ1-3	CASSKPSSSGNTIYF	TGTGCCAGCAGCAAGCCTTCTTCGTCTGGAAACACCATATATTTT
.	TRBV28	few	TRBJ2-1	CASSLGGRVGQAQFF	TGTGCCAGCAGTTTAGGGGGGCGAGTGGGGCAGGCGCAGTTCTTC
TRBD2	TRBV12-3/TRBV12-4	many	TRBJ2-7	CASSFTSGRYEQYF	TGTGCCAGCAGTTTCACTAGCGGGAGGTACGAGCAGTACTTC
.	TRBV20-1	.	TRBJ2-7	CSARSGALGEQYF	TGCAGTGCTCGTTCGGGGGCGCTGGGCGAGCAGTACTTC
.	TRBV7-2	many	TRBJ2-7	CASSLEGGLRYEQYF	TGTGCCAGCAGCCTAGAAGGTGGACTAAGATACGAGCAGTACTTC
.	TRBV7-8	.	TRBJ1-6	CASSLPGSSPLHF	TGTGCCAGCAGCCTTCCCGGGAGTTCACCCCTCCACTTT
.	TRBV28	.	TRBJ1-4	CASSTVDIRTNEKLFF	TGTGCCAGCAGTACCGTCGACATTAGGACTAATGAAAAACTGTTTTTT
TRBD2	TRBV7-2	many	TRBJ2-5	CASSSGLAGGPVTIPGETQYF	TGTGCCAGCAGCTCAGGACTAGCGGGAGGGCCGGTTACCATACCCGGGGAGACCCAGTACTTC
TRBD1	TRBV9	few	TRBJ1-1	CASSVSGTGAFLNTEAFF	TGTGCCAGCAGCGTCTCCGGGACAGGGGCTTTTTTGAACACTGAAGCTTTCTTT
TRBD2	TRBV6-2/TRBV6-3	many	TRBJ2-1	CASSYPTSGRAVNEQFF	TGTGCCAGCAGTTACCCGACTAGCGGGAGGGCCGTGAATGAGCAGTTCTTC
.	TRBV7-2	many	TRBJ1-5	CASSSGSMNRQPQHF	TGTGCCAGCAGCTCTGGGTCCATGAATAGGCAGCCCCAGCATTTT
TRBD1	TRBV7-2	many	TRBJ1-2	CASSSRTGYGYTF	TGTGCCAGCAGCTCGAGGACAGGATATGGCTACACCTTC
TRBD1	TRBV2	.	TRBJ2-2	CASSEGPGQGDTGELFF	TGTGCCAGCAGTGAAGGCCCGGGACAGGGTGACACCGGGGAGCTGTTTTTT
TRBD1	TRBV6-8	.	TRBJ1-3	CASSLTGGRSGNTIYF	TGTGCCAGCAGTTTGACAGGGGGCAGATCTGGAAACACCATATATTTT
.	TRBV30	.	TRBJ2-1	CAWSVPRSGVHNEQFF	TGTGCCTGGAGTGTCCCCAGGAGCGGAGTACACAATGAGCAGTTCTTC
.	TRBV6-5	few	TRBJ2-1	CASSFLRAGNEQFF	TGTGCCAGCAGTTTCCTCCGGGCGGGGAATGAGCAGTTCTTC
TRBD1	TRBV7-3	many	TRBJ2-5	CASSPSGGVQTQYF	TGTGCCAGCAGCCCCTCAGGGGGTGTGCAGACCCAGTACTTC
.	TRBV12-3/TRBV12-4	many	TRBJ2-5	CASSFNLGIMGTQYF	TGTGCCAGCAGTTTCAATTTAGGCATCATGGGGACCCAGTACTTC
.	TRBV6-2/TRBV6-3	few	TRBJ1-1	CASSWLSVNTEAFF	TGTGCCAGCAGTTGGCTTAGCGTGAACACTGAAGCTTTCTTT
TRBD2	TRBV20-1	.	TRBJ2-3	CSARDPSGRSRDTQYF	TGCAGTGCTAGAGACCCTAGCGGGAGGTCTCGAGATACGCAGTATTTT
TRBD2	TRBV27	few	TRBJ2-2	CASSGGGRTGELFF	TGTGCCAGCAGTGGCGGGGGGCGGACCGGGGAGCTGTTTTTT
TRBD1	TRBV7-2	many	TRBJ1-1	CASSSRGQGSGMNTEAFF	TGTGCCAGCAGCTCGCGGGGACAGGGGAGTGGGATGAACACTGAAGCTTTCTTT